The 27 T cell receptor beta chains reported below all come from one sample, sequenced in a study of blood T cell repertoires in COVID-19. The protocol was immunoSEQ multiplex PCR, while the TCRdb copy is restricted to in-frame clones and leaves out a portion. Of over 200,000 clones in the sample, less than 90% were seen once. The sequencing input was peripheral blood. The receptors were sampled from a man in his 60s who had recovered from COVID-19.

The chain is built from TRBV5-1 and TRBJ1-6; no clear D. The V and J ends lost 4 bases and 7 bases respectively, with 15 bases between them. Germline assignment: CDR1 SGHRS and CDR2 YFSETQ. This CDR3 has 15 amino acids. The DNA of the CDR3 is TGCGCCAGCAGCCTGGTGGGAGGGAACAATTCACCCCTCCACTTT. It translates to CASSLVGGNNSPLHF. Based on the CDR3 plus reference TRBV5-1 and TRBJ1-6, the full variable domain is KAGVTQTPRYLIKTRGQQVTLSCSPISGHRSVSWYQQTPGQGLQFLFEYFSETQRNKGNFPGRFSGRQFSNSRSEMNVSTLELGDSALYLCASSLVGGNNSPLHFGNGTRLTVT.

This clone was observed once. J is TRBJ1-1 and V is TRBV11-3; D may be TRBD1 (5 bases). Germline values: CDR1 SGHNT, CDR2 YENEEA. The CDR3 extends over 12 amino acids. The V gene lost 3 bases and the J gene lost 5 bases, with 7 bases spanning the gap. In DNA, the CDR3 is TGTGCCAGCAGCTTCGGGGGAACTGAAGCTTTCTTT. Its protein is CASSFGGTEAFF.

The rearrangement joins TRBV5-5 to TRBJ1-4; a possible D gene is TRBD1 (6 bases). The length of the CDR3 is 17 residues. Trimming took off 6 bases at V and 4 bases at J, with 22 bases between the two ends. Germline-derived CDR1 and CDR2 are SGHKS and YYEKEE (reference sequence). In DNA form, the CDR3 reads TGTGCCAGCAAGAAAACTGGGGGCGACAGCTATAATGAAAAACTGTTTTTT. Translation gives CASKKTGGDSYNEKLFF.

The chain has TRBV19 and TRBJ1-2, with unresolved D. Trimming shortened V by 3 bases and J by 5 bases, and 19 bases separated the two germline ends. CDR1 is LNHDA and CDR2 is SQIVND in the germline V gene (reference sequence). The CDR3 loop spans 16 amino acids. The CDR3 reads CASSIGGQVAWYGYTF. The CDR3 DNA sequence: TGTGCCAGTAGTATCGGTGGGCAGGTTGCGTGGTATGGCTACACCTTC. The entire variable domain, with the rest obtained from reference TRBV19 and TRBJ1-2, is as follows: DGGITQSPKYLFRKEGQNVTLSCEQNLNHDAMYWYRQDPGQGLRLIYYSQIVNDFQKGDIAEGYSVSREKKESFPLTVTSAQKNPTAFYLCASSIGGQVAWYGYTFGSGTRLTVV.

The gene calls are TRBV9 and TRBJ2-5, with a possible D match to TRBD1 (6 bases). The length of the CDR3 is 13 residues. Germline V CDR1 and CDR2: SGDLS, YYNGEE. V was shortened by 3 bases and J by 6 bases, with 12 bases between the two germline ends. Here the CDR3 reads CASSAGQLKTQYF. The CDR3 region has the DNA TGTGCCAGCAGCGCCGGACAGTTAAAGACCCAGTACTTC.

CDR3 residues: CASTLNGAHGYTF. In DNA, the CDR3 is TGTGCCAGCACCCTTAATGGGGCTCATGGCTACACCTTC. V usage is TRBV6-5 and J usage is TRBJ1-2; D may be TRBD1 (5 bases). Trimming stripped 7 bases from V and 6 bases from J, with 15 bases between. Germline lookup yields CDR1 MNHEY and CDR2 SVGAGI. The CDR3 contains 13 residues.

The chain joins TRBV18 to TRBJ2-2; D ambiguous. The V and J ends lost 6 bases and 1 base respectively, with 9 bases between them. CDR3 length: 14 amino acids. The germline V gene encodes CDR1 KGHSH and CDR2 LQKENI. DNA for the CDR3: TGTGCCAGCTCCCCAGGCGGGAACACCGGGGAGCTGTTTTTT. As protein: CASSPGGNTGELFF.

The chain employs TRBV6-2 or TRBV6-3 and TRBJ2-5; 7 bases align to TRBD1. CDR1 is MNHEY and CDR2 is SVGEGT in the germline V gene. The length of the CDR3 is 17 residues. The junction had 18 bases not matched to a gene; V was cut back by 6 bases and J by 5 bases. CDR3 sequence (DNA): TGTGCCAGCAGCCCCATTTTAGGGACAGCGCCTCGGGAGACCCAGTACTTC. It translates to CASSPILGTAPRETQYF.

This chain joins TRBV15 and TRBJ1-2; unclear D gene. With 0 bases removed from V and 8 bases from J, the gap between germline ends came to 16 bases. The CDR3 loop spans 15 amino acids. The germline CDR1 and CDR2 sequences are LNHNV and YYDKDF (reference sequence). CDR3 coding DNA: TGTGCCACCAGCAGAGATAAGGTTAAATCAGGAGGCTACACCTTC. It yields the protein CATSRDKVKSGGYTF.

This clone was seen repeatedly, ten times or more. The chain combines TRBV5-1 with TRBJ2-2; 7 nucleotides line up with TRBD1. Germline CDR1 is SGHRS and CDR2 is YFSETQ. With V trimmed by 5 bases and J by 4 bases, 8 bases remained unmatched. There are 15 residues in the CDR3. For the CDR3, the DNA is TGCGCCAGCAGTCCCAAGGGGGCGGGCACCGGGGAGCTGTTTTTT. Amino acid sequence: CASSPKGAGTGELFF.

The V call is TRBV5-1, the J call TRBJ2-5; TRBD1 agrees at 8 bases. J was trimmed by 5 bases and V by 4 bases; bases with no gene match: 7. The germline V gene encodes CDR1 SGHRS and CDR2 YFSETQ. The CDR3 runs to 14 residues. CDR3 region: CASSITDRDETQYF. CDR3 nucleotides: TGCGCCAGCAGCATTACGGACAGGGACGAGACCCAGTACTTC.

The chain recombines TRBV10-2 with TRBJ2-6; possibly TRBD1 for D (6 bases). V lost 6 bases, J lost 2 bases, and 11 bases lay in between. This CDR3 comprises 15 residues. CDR1 is WSHSY, CDR2 SAAADI, per germline. The CDR3 loop is CASSLQGAGANVLTF. The CDR3 nucleotides read TGCGCCAGCAGCCTACAGGGCGCTGGGGCCAACGTCCTGACTTTC.

The chain recombines TRBV7-6 with TRBJ2-7; tentative D call: TRBD1 (6 bases). Germline V gene sequence: CDR1 SGHVS, CDR2 FNYEAQ. CDR3 length: 16 amino acids. Trimming left V 4 bases short and J 0 bases short, with 16 bases between. As DNA, the CDR3 is TGTGCCAGCAGCTATAGTCCAGGGGTCACCTCCTACGAGCAGTACTTC. Encoded protein: CASSYSPGVTSYEQYF.

This clone appeared once. This rearrangement joins TRBV14 to TRBJ2-1; the match to TRBD2 covers 10 bases. V lost 0 bases to trimming and J lost 1 base; unmatched junction nucleotides: 6. The CDR3 runs to 18 residues. Per the germline V gene, CDR1 is SGHDN and CDR2 is FVKESK. CDR3 sequence reads: CASSQETALAGSYNEQFF. CDR3 DNA sequence: TGTGCCAGCAGCCAAGAAACGGCACTAGCGGGATCCTACAATGAGCAGTTCTTC.

This clone has a handful of counts. CDR3 loop: CASQGTDENSPLHF. CDR3 nucleotides: TGTGCCAGCCAGGGGACAGATGAAAATTCACCCCTCCACTTT. J is TRBJ1-6 and V is TRBV5-6; the match to TRBD1 covers 7 bases. Germline lookup yields CDR1 SGHDT and CDR2 YYEEEE. Germline trimming cut 7 bases from V and 7 bases from J; bases unmatched to any gene: 8. The CDR3 is 14 residues long.

This rearrangement joins TRBV6-4 to TRBJ2-3, with D perhaps matching TRBD2 (7 bases). Germline CDR1 reads MRHNA; CDR2 reads SNTAGT. V lost 2 bases, J lost 0 bases, and 9 bases lay in between. The CDR3 is 15 residues long. The CDR3 reads CASSDGGGSTDTQYF. The CDR3 DNA reads TGTGCCAGCAGTGACGGGGGGGGCAGCACAGATACGCAGTATTTT.

The chain joins TRBV4-2 to TRBJ2-2; TRBD2 agrees at 16 bases. V shed 4 bases, J shed 6 bases, and the junction held 8 bases outside the gene matches. Germline CDR1 and CDR2: LGHNA and YNFKEQ. The CDR3 runs to 18 residues. The CDR3 reads CASSLGTSGGGTAGELFF. The CDR3 bases are TGTGCCAGCAGCCTCGGGACTAGCGGGGGGGGAACCGCCGGGGAGCTGTTTTTT.

The count of this clone is one. The V and J genes are TRBV11-2 and TRBJ1-6; 8 bases match TRBD1. CDR3 length: 16 residues. The trim removed 1 base at V and 9 bases at J, leaving 8 bases unmatched. Per the germline V gene, CDR1 is SGHAT and CDR2 is FQNNGV. DNA for the CDR3: TGTGCCAGCAGCTTAGGGGCAGGGGGCGGGAGTTCACCCCTCCACTTT. This codes for CASSLGAGGGSSPLHF.

In regard to this clone: An end of the junction differs from the germline gene, which may be a read error. This sequence joins TRBV7-7 and TRBJ2-5, with 7 nucleotides matching TRBD2. This CDR3 has 15 residues. The germline V gene encodes CDR1 SSHAT and CDR2 FNYEAQ (reference sequence). The CDR3 spells CASSLGGRGGETQYF. Here the CDR3 DNA reads TGTGCTAGCAGCTTAGGAGGGAGGGGCGGTGAGACCCAGTACTTC.

V usage is TRBV11-1 and J usage is TRBJ2-3, with D hard to call. This CDR3 has 13 amino acids. The germline V gene encodes CDR1 SGHAT and CDR2 FQDESV (reference sequence). Trimming left V 2 bases short and J 7 bases short, with 10 bases between. CDR3 protein: CASSLSWAHTQYF. CDR3 nucleotides: TGTGCCAGCAGCTTAAGTTGGGCTCATACGCAGTATTTT.

This chain connects TRBV19 to TRBJ2-7, with 10 bases aligning to TRBD1. The CDR3 contains 13 residues. Trimming took 7 bases from V and 4 from J; bases not matched to a gene: 4. Per the germline V gene, CDR1 is LNHDA and CDR2 is SQIVND (reference sequence). The CDR3 DNA reads as TGTGCCAGTAAGGACAGGGGGTCTTACGAGCAGTACTTC. It encodes CASKDRGSYEQYF.

Comment on this clone: Within the sample, other DNA sequences also encode this same CDR3. V usage is TRBV5-1 and J usage is TRBJ1-1; 9 nucleotides agree with TRBD1. J lost 4 bases, V lost 0 bases, and 4 bases had no gene match. The CDR3 runs to 15 residues. Germline V gene lookup returns CDR1 SGHRS and CDR2 YFSETQ. CDR3: CASSLGDREGTEAFF. CDR3 coding DNA: TGCGCCAGCAGCTTGGGGGACAGGGAAGGCACTGAAGCTTTCTTT.

This sequence joins TRBV11-2 and TRBJ2-3, with 10 bases matching TRBD2. The CDR3 runs to 16 residues. V was clipped by 3 bases and J by 0 bases; unmatched bases: 3. CDR1 and CDR2 (germline): SGHAT, FQNNGV. CDR3 residues: CASSFSAGGSTDTQYF. The DNA for the CDR3 is TGTGCCAGCAGCTTCTCAGCGGGGGGGAGCACAGATACGCAGTATTTT. Complete variable domain (other parts from reference TRBV11-2 and TRBJ2-3): EAGVAQSPRYKIIEKRQSVAFWCNPISGHATLYWYQQILGQGPKLLIQFQNNGVVDDSQLPKDRFSAERLKGVDSTLKIQPAKLEDSAVYLCASSFSAGGSTDTQYFGPGTRLTVL.

The gene calls are TRBV5-1 and TRBJ1-4; D is possibly TRBD1 (5 bases). In germline, CDR1 is SGHRS, CDR2 YFSETQ. The V gene lost 4 bases and the J gene lost 8 bases, with 15 bases spanning the gap. This CDR3 is 14 amino acids long. CDR3 sequence (DNA): TGCGCCAGCAGCGGCGGGACGCCTGAGGAAAAACTGTTTTTT. Its translation is CASSGGTPEEKLFF.

V usage is TRBV7-4 and J usage is TRBJ1-3; D not certain. This CDR3 has 15 residues. Germline CDR1 SGHVT, CDR2 SQSDAQ. Between the trimmed V and J ends, which lost 2 bases and 0 bases, there was a span of 8 bases. CDR3 region: CASSLQVFSGNTIYF. The CDR3 nucleotides are TGTGCCAGCAGCTTACAGGTCTTCTCTGGAAACACCATATATTTT.

The rearrangement joins TRBV24-1 to TRBJ2-3, with 10 positions matching TRBD2. CDR3 length: 14 residues. The germline V gene has CDR1 KGHDR and CDR2 SFDVKD. J gave up 8 bases and V 5 bases, and 6 bases lay outside the gene matches. Here the CDR3 DNA reads TGTGCCACCAGTGGAGCGGGGGGGCAAGGTACGCAGTATTTT. Its translation: CATSGAGGQGTQYF.

The chain combines TRBV6-4 with TRBJ2-2; D may be TRBD2 (6 bases). V shed 3 bases and J shed 3 bases, with 17 bases lying between them. The CDR3 contains 17 residues. Germline V gene lookup returns CDR1 MRHNA and CDR2 SNTAGT. CDR3 residues: CASSEGEPGDYTGELFF. CDR3 DNA: TGTGCCAGCAGTGAAGGGGAGCCTGGGGACTACACCGGGGAGCTGTTTTTT.